This T cell receptor (beta chain) appears in the sequencing data of a study of T cells after yellow fever vaccination. TCRdb redid the calling of the 5' RACE reads with MiXCR, one entry per CDR3 protein. The table shows almost 600,000 distinct CDR3 sequences, with about 14% occurring only once. The CDR3 contains 16 residues. The germline V gene has CDR1 KGHSH and CDR2 LQKENI. V was clipped by 2 bases and J by 7 bases, with 20 bases between them. A few counts support this clonotype. The gene calls are TRBV18 and TRBJ1-2; perhaps TRBD1 as D (6 bases). This specimen was PBMCs, taken on the day of the yellow fever booster vaccination. The sequence derives from a man aged 25-45 years who received the YFV17D yellow fever vaccine. CDR3 protein: CASSPRNEDPGAGYTF. The CDR3 DNA is TGTGCCAGCTCACCAAGAAATGAGGACCCGGGGGCTGGCTACACCTTC.